This T cell receptor (beta chain) was found in a study of blood T cells in healthy people across ages. This clonotype was counted ten times or more. The antigen remains unidentified. Drawing of peripheral blood yielded roughly 9.8 milliliters from each donor. Germline CDR1 and CDR2: SGHRS and YFSETQ. The V and J ends lost 1 base and 6 bases respectively, with 7 bases between them. The CDR3 loop spans 12 amino acids. A sample-barcoded 5' primer and a J-beta primer mix were used in a second PCR of about 7 to 12 cycles. The template-switch adaptor, which had 12 random nucleotides, put a tag on each cDNA molecule. TCRdb fed the 5' RACE reads into MiXCR, producing one record per CDR3 protein. The sample lists roughly 1.6 million distinct CDR3 sequences, around 35% occurring once. Study outcomes and limitations: Long-lived donors exceeded aged donors in naive CD4+ cells and diversity. Getting older went along with TCR beta diversity per million T cells dropping roughly linearly.

The sequenced sample consisted of blood. The clonotype comes from a woman aged 25 to 39 in good health. The chain employs TRBV5-1 and TRBJ1-2, with D perhaps matching TRBD1 (6 bases). The CDR3 region is CASSLQGNGYTF. DNA of the CDR3: TGCGCCAGCAGCTTGCAGGGGAATGGCTACACCTTC.